This TCR beta chain appears in the sequencing data of a study of shared clonotypes between healthy human individuals. This clone showed up just a few times. This CDR3 is also generated by other DNA sequences in the sample. The assay was immunoSEQ multiplex PCR, and TCRdb's table has in-frame clones only and misses some. This table has approximately 2,000,000 clones, around 92% appearing once. V lost 6 bases and J lost 5; bases outside the gene matches: 1. This CDR3 has 13 residues. Per germline, CDR1 MDHEN and CDR2 SYDVKM. Both subsets, CD45RA+ naive and CD45RA-negative memory, were split from the CD4+ cells.

This sequence joins TRBV28 and TRBJ1-5; 10 bases match TRBD1. The TCR comes from a man aged 18 to 30 in good health. Some clones in this sample may be carry-over from other donors' samples. Sequenced input: naive CD4+ T cells from PBMCs. Stated subset: CD45RA+ positively selected. This chain's CDR3 is CASRGTGDQPQHF. CDR3 sequence (DNA): TGTGCCAGCAGAGGGACAGGGGATCAGCCCCAGCATTTT.